A single TCR beta chain is shown here with its context. Trimming cost V 5 bases and J 11 bases; bases outside gene matches: 11. Looked up from germline, CDR1 is MNHEY and CDR2 is SVGAGI. CDR3 size: 14 residues. This record belongs to a study of cytomegalovirus exposure and HLA in healthy donors. Amplification used 60 Vbeta primers and 13 Jbeta primers. Sequenced by immunoSEQ multiplex PCR; TCRdb stores in-frame clones only, minus some. Among about 55,000 clones, roughly three fifths were seen once, and the ten largest hold 10% to 15%. The origin of this receptor is a human donor in good health. V and J are TRBV6-5 and TRBJ1-1; 10 positions agree with TRBD1. Sample: PBMCs. The CDR3 is CASSRGQGEDVAFF. The CDR3 DNA follows: TGTGCCAGCAGTCGTGGACAGGGGGAGGACGTGGCTTTCTTT.